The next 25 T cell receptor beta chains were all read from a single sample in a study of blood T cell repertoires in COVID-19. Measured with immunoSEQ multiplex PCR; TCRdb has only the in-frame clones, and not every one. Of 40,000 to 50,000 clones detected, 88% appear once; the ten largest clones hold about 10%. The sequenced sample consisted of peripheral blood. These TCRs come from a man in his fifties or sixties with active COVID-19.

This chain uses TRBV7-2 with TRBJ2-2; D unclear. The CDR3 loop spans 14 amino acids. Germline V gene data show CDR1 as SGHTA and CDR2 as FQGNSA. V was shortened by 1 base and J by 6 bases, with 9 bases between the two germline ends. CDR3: CASSLESQAGELFF. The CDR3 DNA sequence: TGTGCCAGCAGCTTAGAGTCGCAGGCCGGGGAGCTGTTTTTT.

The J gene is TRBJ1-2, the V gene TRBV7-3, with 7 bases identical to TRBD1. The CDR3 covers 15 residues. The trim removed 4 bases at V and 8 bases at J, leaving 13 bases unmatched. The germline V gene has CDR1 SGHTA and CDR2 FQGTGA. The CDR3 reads CASSSYPGTEGGYTF. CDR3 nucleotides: TGTGCCAGCAGCTCATACCCGGGGACAGAAGGGGGCTACACCTTC.

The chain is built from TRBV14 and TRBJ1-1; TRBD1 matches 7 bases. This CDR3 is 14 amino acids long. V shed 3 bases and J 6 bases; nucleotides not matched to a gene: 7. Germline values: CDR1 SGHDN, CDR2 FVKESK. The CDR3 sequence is CASSQTGSGPEAFF. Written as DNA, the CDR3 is TGTGCCAGCAGCCAGACAGGGTCGGGTCCTGAAGCTTTCTTT.

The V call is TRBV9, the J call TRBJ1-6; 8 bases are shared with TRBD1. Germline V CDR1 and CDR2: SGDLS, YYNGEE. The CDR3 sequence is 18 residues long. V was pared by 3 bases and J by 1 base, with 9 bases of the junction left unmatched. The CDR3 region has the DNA TGTGCCAGCAGCGCCGACAGGGGAAGGCGGTCCTATAATTCACCCCTCCACTTT. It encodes CASSADRGRRSYNSPLHF.

The CDR3 sequence is CASSLTGLAGEQYF. Written as DNA, the CDR3 is TGTGCCAGCAGCTTAACAGGGTTGGCGGGCGAGCAGTACTTC. The chain is built from TRBV11-2 and TRBJ2-7; possible D gene TRBD1, 6 bases. Germline CDR1 is SGHAT and CDR2 is FQNNGV. V dropped 2 bases and J dropped 6 bases, with 14 bases sitting between them. This CDR3 is built from 14 residues. The full variable domain, in which reference TRBV11-2 and TRBJ2-7 provide the parts outside the CDR3, is EAGVAQSPRYKIIEKRQSVAFWCNPISGHATLYWYQQILGQGPKLLIQFQNNGVVDDSQLPKDRFSAERLKGVDSTLKIQPAKLEDSAVYLCASSLTGLAGEQYFGPGTRLTVT.

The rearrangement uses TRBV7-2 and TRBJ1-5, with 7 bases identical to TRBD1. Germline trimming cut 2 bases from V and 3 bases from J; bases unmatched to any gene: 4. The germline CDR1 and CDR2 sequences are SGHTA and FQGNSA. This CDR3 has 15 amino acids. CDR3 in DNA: TGTGCCAGCAGCTTAACCGACAGGGTCAATCAGCCCCAGCATTTT. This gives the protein CASSLTDRVNQPQHF.

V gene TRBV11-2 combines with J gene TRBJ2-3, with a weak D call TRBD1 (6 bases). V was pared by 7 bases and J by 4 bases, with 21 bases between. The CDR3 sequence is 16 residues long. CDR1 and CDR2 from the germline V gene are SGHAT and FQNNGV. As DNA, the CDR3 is TGTGCCAGCAACGCAATACAGGGTGGGATCGCAGATACGCAGTATTTT. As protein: CASNAIQGGIADTQYF.

CDR3 bases: TGTGCCAGCAGTTATCCTACAGAGTCCAGAGAGCAGTACTTC. Its translation: CASSYPTESREQYF. J is TRBJ2-7 and V is TRBV7-2; D remains unclear. The germline V and J ends were trimmed by 6 bases and 7 bases, with 19 bases remaining between them. This CDR3 comprises 14 residues. In germline, CDR1 is SGHTA, CDR2 FQGNSA.

CDR3 amino acids: CASSLFSSVSYEQYF. The CDR3 DNA reads TGTGCCAGCAGCTTGTTTTCGTCGGTGTCCTACGAGCAGTACTTC. The J gene is TRBJ2-7, the V gene TRBV5-6, with D uncertain. Trimming stripped 1 base from V and 1 base from J, with 12 bases between. Germline loops: CDR1 SGHDT, CDR2 YYEEEE. CDR3 size: 15 residues. Filled out from reference TRBV5-6 and TRBJ2-7, the complete variable domain reads DAGVTQSPTHLIKTRGQQVTLRCSPKSGHDTVSWYQQALGQGPQFIFQYYEEEERQRGNFPDRFSGHQFPNYSSELNVNALLLGDSALYLCASSLFSSVSYEQYFGPGTRLTVT.

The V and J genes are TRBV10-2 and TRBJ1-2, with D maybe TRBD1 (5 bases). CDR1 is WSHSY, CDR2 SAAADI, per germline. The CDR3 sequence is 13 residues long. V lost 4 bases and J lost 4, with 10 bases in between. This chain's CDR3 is CASSGAGFYGYTF. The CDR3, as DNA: TGCGCCAGCAGTGGGGCAGGGTTCTATGGCTACACCTTC.

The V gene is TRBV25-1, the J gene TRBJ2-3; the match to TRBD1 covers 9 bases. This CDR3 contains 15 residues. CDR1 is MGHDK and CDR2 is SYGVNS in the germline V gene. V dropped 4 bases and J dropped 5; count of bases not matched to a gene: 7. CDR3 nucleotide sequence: TGTGCCAGCAGTGTACAGGGGGCGTGGAAAGATACGCAGTATTTT. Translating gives CASSVQGAWKDTQYF.

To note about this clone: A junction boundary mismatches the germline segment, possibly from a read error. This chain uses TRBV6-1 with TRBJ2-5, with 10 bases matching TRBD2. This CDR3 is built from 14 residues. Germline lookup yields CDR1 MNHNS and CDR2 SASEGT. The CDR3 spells CASSQAGGQETQYF. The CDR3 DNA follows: TGTGCCAGCAGTCAAGCGGGGGGGCAAGAGACCCAGTACTTC.

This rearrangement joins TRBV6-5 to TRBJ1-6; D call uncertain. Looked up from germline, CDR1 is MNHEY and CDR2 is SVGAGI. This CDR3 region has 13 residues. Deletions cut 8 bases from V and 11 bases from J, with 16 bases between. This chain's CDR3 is CASDGGGHPPLHF. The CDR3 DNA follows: TGTGCCAGCGATGGAGGAGGTCATCCACCCCTCCACTTT.

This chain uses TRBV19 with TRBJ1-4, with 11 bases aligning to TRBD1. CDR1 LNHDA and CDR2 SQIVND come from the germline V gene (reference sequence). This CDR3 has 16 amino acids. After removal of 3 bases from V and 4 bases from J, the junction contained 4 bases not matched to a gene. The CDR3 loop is CASSMDRGRVNEKLFF. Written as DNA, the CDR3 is TGTGCCAGTAGTATGGACAGGGGGCGCGTTAATGAAAAACTGTTTTTT.

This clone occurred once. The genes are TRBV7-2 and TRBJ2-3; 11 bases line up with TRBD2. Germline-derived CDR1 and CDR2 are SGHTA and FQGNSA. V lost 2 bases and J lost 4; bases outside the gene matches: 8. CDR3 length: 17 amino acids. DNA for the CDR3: TGTGCCAGCAGCTTACGTCTAGCGGGGGGCGGTCCAGATACGCAGTATTTT. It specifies CASSLRLAGGGPDTQYF. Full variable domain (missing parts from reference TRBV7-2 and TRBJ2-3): GAGVSQSPSNKVTEKGKDVELRCDPISGHTALYWYRQSLGQGLEFLIYFQGNSAPDKSGLPSDRFSAERTGGSVSTLTIQRTQQEDSAVYLCASSLRLAGGGPDTQYFGPGTRLTVL.

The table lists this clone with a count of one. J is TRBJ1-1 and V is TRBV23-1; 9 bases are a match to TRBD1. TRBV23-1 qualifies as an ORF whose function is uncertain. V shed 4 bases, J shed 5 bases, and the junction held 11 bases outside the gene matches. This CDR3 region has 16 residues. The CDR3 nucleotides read TGCGCCAGCAGTCCTTGCCCCGGGACAGGGAGAACTGAAGCTTTCTTT. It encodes CASSPCPGTGRTEAFF.

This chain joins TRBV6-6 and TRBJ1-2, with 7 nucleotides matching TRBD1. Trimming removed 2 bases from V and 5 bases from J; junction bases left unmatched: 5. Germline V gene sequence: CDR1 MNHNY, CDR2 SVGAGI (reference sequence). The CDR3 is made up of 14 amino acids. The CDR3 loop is CASSYPDREYGYTF. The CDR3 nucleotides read TGTGCCAGCAGTTACCCCGACAGGGAGTATGGCTACACCTTC.

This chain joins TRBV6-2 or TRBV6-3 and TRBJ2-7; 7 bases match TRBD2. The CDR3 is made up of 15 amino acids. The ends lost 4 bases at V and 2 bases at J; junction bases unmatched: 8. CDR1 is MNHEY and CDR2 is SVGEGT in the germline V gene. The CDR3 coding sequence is TGTGCCAGCAGTTCTCCTAGCGGACCTCCCTACGAGCAGTACTTC. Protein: CASSSPSGPPYEQYF.

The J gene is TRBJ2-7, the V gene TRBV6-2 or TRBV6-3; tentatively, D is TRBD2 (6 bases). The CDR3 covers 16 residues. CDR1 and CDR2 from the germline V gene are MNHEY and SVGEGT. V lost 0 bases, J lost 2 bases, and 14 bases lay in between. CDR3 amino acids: CASSYSSAGSPYEQYF. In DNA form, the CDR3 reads TGTGCCAGCAGTTACTCGAGTGCGGGATCCCCCTACGAGCAGTACTTC.

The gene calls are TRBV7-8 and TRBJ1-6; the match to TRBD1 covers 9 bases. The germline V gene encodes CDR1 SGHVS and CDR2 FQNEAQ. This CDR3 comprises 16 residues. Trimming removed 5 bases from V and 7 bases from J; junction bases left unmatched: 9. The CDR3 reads CASSPTGGRGNSPLHF. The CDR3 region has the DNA TGTGCCAGCAGCCCGACAGGGGGGCGGGGGAATTCACCCCTCCACTTT.

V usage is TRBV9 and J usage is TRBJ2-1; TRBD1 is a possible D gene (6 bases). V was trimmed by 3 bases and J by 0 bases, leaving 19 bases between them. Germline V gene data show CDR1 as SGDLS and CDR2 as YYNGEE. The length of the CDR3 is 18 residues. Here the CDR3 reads CASSGGSHQGSSYNEQFF. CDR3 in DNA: TGTGCCAGCAGCGGGGGGTCCCACCAGGGGAGCTCCTACAATGAGCAGTTCTTC.

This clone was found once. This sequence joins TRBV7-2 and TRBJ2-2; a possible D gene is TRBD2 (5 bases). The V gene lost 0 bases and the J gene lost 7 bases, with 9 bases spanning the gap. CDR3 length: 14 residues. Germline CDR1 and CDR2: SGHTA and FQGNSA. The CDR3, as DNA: TGTGCCAGCAGCTTAGCGTTAGGGAGCGGGGAGCTGTTTTTT. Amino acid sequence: CASSLALGSGELFF.

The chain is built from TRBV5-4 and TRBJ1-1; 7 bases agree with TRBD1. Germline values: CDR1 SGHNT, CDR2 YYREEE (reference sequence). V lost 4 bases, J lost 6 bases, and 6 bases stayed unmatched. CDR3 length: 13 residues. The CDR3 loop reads CASSLGQVPEAFF. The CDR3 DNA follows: TGTGCCAGCAGCCTCGGACAGGTACCTGAAGCTTTCTTT.

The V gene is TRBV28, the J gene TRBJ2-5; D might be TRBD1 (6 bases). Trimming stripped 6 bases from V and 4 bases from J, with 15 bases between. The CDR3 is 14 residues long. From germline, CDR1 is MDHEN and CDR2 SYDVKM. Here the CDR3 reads CASRSFQQGETQYF. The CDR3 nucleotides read TGTGCCAGCAGGTCATTCCAACAGGGAGAGACCCAGTACTTC.

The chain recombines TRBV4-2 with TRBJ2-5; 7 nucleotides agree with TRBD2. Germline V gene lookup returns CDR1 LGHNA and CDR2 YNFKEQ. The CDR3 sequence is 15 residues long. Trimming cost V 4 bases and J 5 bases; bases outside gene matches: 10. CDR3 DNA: TGTGCCAGCAGCCCCTCCCCGGGGGGAGGGGAGACCCAGTACTTC. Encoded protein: CASSPSPGGGETQYF.